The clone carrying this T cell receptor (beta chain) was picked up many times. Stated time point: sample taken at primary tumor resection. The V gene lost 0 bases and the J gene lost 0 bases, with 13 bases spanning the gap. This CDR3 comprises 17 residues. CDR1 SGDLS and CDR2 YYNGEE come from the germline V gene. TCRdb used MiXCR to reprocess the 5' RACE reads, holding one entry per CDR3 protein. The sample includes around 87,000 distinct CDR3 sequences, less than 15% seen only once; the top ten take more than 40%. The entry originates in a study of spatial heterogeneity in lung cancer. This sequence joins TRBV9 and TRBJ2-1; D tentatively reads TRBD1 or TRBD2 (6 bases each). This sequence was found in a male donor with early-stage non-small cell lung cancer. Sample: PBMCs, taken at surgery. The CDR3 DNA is TGTGCCAGCAGCGTAGAATCGAGGGGGGACTCCTACAATGAGCAGTTCTTC. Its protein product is CASSVESRGDSYNEQFF.